These T cell receptor beta chains were read from a single sample in a study of cytomegalovirus exposure and HLA in healthy donors. Measured with immunoSEQ multiplex PCR; TCRdb has only the in-frame clones, and not every one. This sample has 150,000 to 180,000 clones, with about 68% found just once. The sequenced sample was PBMCs. These receptors all stem from a man aged 18 to 29 in good health and CMV-seronegative. The CDR3 runs from the conserved cysteine through the conserved F or W. A D gene is named only where the DNA matches it firmly.

TRBJ2-7,TRBV4-3,TRBD1,CASSQIPAGQGVPYF
TRBJ2-1,TRBV28,TRBD1,CASSLRGQGLYNEQFF
TRBJ2-1,TRBV11-3,TRBD1,CASSSRTGHNEQFF
TRBJ1-2,TRBV6-5,NA,CASSYSEQFYGYTF
TRBJ2-7,TRBV29-1,NA,CSVVLLSSYEQYF
TRBJ2-7,TRBV6-6,TRBD2,CASSKGTRTGEQYF
TRBJ2-6,TRBV5-1,NA,CASSLASDSSVLTF
TRBJ2-5,TRBV5-1,NA,CASSSQGYQETQYF
TRBJ1-2,TRBV19,NA,CASLSQPQYLYGYTF
TRBJ2-7,TRBV5-1,NA,CASSLGGLLYEQYF
TRBJ2-7,TRBV7-9,TRBD1,CASSPGTGSYEQYF
TRBJ2-3,TRBV6-5,TRBD2,CASSYEGAGAPDTQYF
TRBJ2-1,TRBV5-1,NA,CASSLGPMAQQFF
TRBJ2-5,TRBV7-9,NA,CASSATLEAQYF
TRBJ2-7,TRBV4-3,TRBD1,CASSYTRDRYHEQYF
TRBJ1-2,TRBV6-5,TRBD1,CASTDRGTNYGYTF
TRBJ2-7,TRBV9,TRBD2,CASSAGTSGSPEQYF
TRBJ2-7,TRBV28,NA,CASSFYYEQYF
TRBJ1-3,TRBV27,NA,CASSPTDSRNTIYF
TRBJ2-3,TRBV9,NA,CASSLRGAATTNTDTQYF
TRBJ1-2,TRBV19,NA,CASSPSRYGYTF
TRBJ2-1,TRBV19,TRBD2,CASTPRTSGSGNEQFF
TRBJ2-1,TRBV19,NA,CASSTTGSSYNEQFF
TRBJ1-2,TRBV6-5,TRBD1,CASSSRGQGAHGYTF
TRBJ2-7,TRBV28,NA,CASSLPGQSANF
TRBJ2-7,TRBV7-6,TRBD2,CASTKGTREPGEQYF
TRBJ2-5,TRBV2,TRBD2,CASRFPGLAGRGPQETQYF
TRBJ1-3,TRBV4-1,NA,CASSQGAGYGNTIYF
TRBJ1-2,TRBV6-5,TRBD1,CASSRQRTGYGYTF
TRBJ1-2,TRBV19,NA,CASSIAGRDPPNYGYTF
TRBJ2-2,TRBV2,NA,CASRGRTPYGELFF
TRBJ2-2,TRBV13,TRBD1,CASSLRDRGTGELFF
TRBJ2-5,TRBV12-1,NA,CASSFSGRSRKTQYF
TRBJ2-7,TRBV19,NA,CASSSTGVFSYEQYF
TRBJ1-1,TRBV19,NA,CASSMIGRGALRSEAFF
TRBJ2-7,TRBV7-8,NA,CASSYNPAVREQYF
TRBJ2-7,TRBV7-9,TRBD2,CASRSGTSSYEQYF
TRBJ2-5,TRBV30,NA,CAWSVLGETQYF
TRBJ2-5,TRBV28,TRBD2,CASSYIQLAGEEETQYF
TRBJ1-5,TRBV19,NA,CASSIRDTGQPQHF
TRBJ2-7,TRBV28,NA,CASSLKGERYEQYF
TRBJ1-6,TRBV28,NA,CASSLPGPAGYNSPLHF
TRBJ2-3,TRBV10-3,NA,CAISERGPREDTQYF
TRBJ1-2,TRBV6-5,NA,CASSYSGRDYGYTF
TRBJ2-2,TRBV19,NA,CASSIDVAGELFF
TRBJ2-6,TRBV28,TRBD2,CASSPRGGALFWANVLTF
NA,TRBV6-6,TRBD1,CASSYSTGGIEQYF
TRBJ2-7,TRBV27,NA,CASQDGRTVYEQYF
TRBJ2-7,TRBV11-3,NA,CASSNGAGDEQYF
TRBJ2-2,TRBV6-5,TRBD2,CASSSTSGRVPGELFF
TRBJ2-7,TRBV9,TRBD2,CASSPPSGRWDEQYF
TRBJ2-7,TRBV28,TRBD2,CASSSSSGGDEQYF